The sequence of this T cell receptor beta chain was determined in a study of blood T cell repertoires in COVID-19. Those who participated ranged in age from about 18 to 89 years and resided in under 25 US areas. Donors were grouped by their self-reported clinical history. V shed 4 bases, J shed 6 bases, and the junction held 6 bases outside the gene matches. The CDR3 covers 14 residues. Germline V gives CDR1 SGHNT, CDR2 YYREEE (reference sequence). Only in-frame clones appear in the TCRdb table, and some are missing; sequencing was by immunoSEQ multiplex PCR. Of roughly 140,000 clones listed, around four fifths are singletons.

The receptor's source is a woman in her thirties or forties who had recovered from COVID-19. The chain employs TRBV5-4 and TRBJ1-1, with TRBD1 identical over 10 bases. What was sequenced was PBMCs or T cells enriched from blood (not recorded which). The CDR3 region is CASSGGQGGAEAFF. CDR3 coding DNA: TGTGCCAGCAGCGGCGGACAGGGGGGCGCTGAAGCTTTCTTT.